The present TCR beta chain was sequenced within a study of blood T cell repertoires in COVID-19. Study at large: T cells, B-cell-depleted T cells, or PBMCs provided the cDNA or gDNA that served as material.

Original data processing: The authors estimated nucleated cell counts from reference gene primer amplification. Measured with immunoSEQ multiplex PCR; TCRdb has only the in-frame clones, and not every one. V, J and clone size are taken as reported in that table, and D and trimming were inferred from the DNA itself. The repertoire includes 190,000 or so clones, around 89% of them detected once, and over 7% sits in the top ten. CDR3 length: 12 amino acids. Losses at the gene ends were 4 bases for V and 11 bases for J; bases not matched to a gene: 5. Germline loops: CDR1 SEHNR, CDR2 FQNEAQ (reference sequence).

The chain uses TRBV7-9 and TRBJ1-1; 9 bases map to TRBD1. The sample taken for sequencing was PBMCs or T cells enriched from blood (not recorded which). This TCR was sampled from a woman aged 18-30 years who had recovered from COVID-19. CDR3: CASSWGQGWAFF. CDR3 in DNA: TGTGCCAGCAGCTGGGGACAGGGATGGGCTTTCTTT.